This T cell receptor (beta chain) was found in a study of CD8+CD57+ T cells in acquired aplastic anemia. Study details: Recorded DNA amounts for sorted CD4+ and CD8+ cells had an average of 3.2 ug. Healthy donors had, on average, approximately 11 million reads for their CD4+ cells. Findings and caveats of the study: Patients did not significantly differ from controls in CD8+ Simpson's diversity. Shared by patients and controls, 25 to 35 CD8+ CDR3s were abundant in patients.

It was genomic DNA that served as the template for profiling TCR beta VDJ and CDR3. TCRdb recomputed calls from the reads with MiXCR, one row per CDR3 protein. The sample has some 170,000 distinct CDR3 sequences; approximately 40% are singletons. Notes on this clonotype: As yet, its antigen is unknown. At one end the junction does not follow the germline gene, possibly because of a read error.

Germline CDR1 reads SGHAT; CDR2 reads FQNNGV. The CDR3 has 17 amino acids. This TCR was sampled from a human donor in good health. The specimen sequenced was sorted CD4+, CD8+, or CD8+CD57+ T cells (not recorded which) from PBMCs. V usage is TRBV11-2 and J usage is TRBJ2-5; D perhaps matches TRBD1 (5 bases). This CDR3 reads CTSREIPQTNRQETQYF. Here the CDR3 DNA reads TGTACCAGCAGGGAAATCCCCCAAACGAACAGGCAAGAGACCCAGTACTTC.